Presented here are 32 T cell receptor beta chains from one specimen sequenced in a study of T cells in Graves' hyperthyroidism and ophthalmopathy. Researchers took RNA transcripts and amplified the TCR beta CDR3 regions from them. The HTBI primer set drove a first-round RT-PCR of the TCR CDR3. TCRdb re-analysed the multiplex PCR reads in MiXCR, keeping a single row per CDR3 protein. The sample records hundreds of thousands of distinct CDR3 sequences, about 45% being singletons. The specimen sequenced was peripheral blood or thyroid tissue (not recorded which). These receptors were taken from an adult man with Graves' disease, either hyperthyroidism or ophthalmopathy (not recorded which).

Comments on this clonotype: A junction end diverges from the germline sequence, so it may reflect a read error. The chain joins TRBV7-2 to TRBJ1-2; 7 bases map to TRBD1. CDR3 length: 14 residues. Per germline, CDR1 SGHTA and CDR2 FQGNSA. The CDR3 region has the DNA TGCGCCGGCAGCCGGGACAGCGGAAACTATGGCTACACCTTC. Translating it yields CAGSRDSGNYGYTF.

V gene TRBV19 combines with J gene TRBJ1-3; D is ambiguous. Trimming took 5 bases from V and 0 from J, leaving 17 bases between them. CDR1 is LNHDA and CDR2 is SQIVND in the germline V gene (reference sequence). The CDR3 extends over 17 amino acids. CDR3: CASSAKTVMSSGNTIYF. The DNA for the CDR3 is TGTGCCAGTAGTGCCAAGACGGTTATGAGCTCTGGAAACACCATATATTTT.

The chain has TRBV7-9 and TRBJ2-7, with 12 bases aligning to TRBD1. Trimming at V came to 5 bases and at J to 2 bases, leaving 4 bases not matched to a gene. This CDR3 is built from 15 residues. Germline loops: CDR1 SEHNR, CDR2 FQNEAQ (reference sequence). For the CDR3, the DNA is TGTGCCAGCAGCACCGGGACAGGGGGCGCCTACGAGCAGTACTTC. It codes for CASSTGTGGAYEQYF.

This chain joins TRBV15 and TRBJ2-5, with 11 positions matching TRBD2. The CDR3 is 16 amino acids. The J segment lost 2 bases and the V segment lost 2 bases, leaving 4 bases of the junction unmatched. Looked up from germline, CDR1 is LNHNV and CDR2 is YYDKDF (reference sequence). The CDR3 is CATSRLGTSGQETQYF. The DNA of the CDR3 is TGTGCCACCAGCAGACTCGGGACTAGCGGACAAGAGACCCAGTACTTC.

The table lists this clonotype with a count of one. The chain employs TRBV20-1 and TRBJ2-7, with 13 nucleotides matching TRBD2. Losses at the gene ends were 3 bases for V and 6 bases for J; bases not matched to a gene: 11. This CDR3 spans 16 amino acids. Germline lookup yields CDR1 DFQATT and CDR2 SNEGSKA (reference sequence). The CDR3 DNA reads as TGCAGTGCTAGGGACCCAACTAGCGGGAGGGCCGGCGAGCAGTACTTC. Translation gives CSARDPTSGRAGEQYF.

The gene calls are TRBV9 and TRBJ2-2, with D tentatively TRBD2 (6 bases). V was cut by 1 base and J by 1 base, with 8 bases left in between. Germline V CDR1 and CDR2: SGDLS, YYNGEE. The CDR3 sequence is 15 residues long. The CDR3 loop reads CASSVTGENTGELFF. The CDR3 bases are TGTGCCAGCAGCGTAACGGGGGAGAACACCGGGGAGCTGTTTTTT.

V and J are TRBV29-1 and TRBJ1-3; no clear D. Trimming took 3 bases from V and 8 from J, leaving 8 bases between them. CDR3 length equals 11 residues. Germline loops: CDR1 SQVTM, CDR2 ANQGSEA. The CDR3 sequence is CSVDDWYTIYF. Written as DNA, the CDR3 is TGCAGCGTTGATGACTGGTACACCATATATTTT.

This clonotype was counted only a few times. CDR3: CASSFGDRAEAFF. The CDR3 coding sequence is TGTGCCAGCAGTTTCGGGGACAGGGCTGAAGCTTTCTTT. This rearrangement joins TRBV7-4 to TRBJ1-1, with 9 bases aligning to TRBD1. The J segment lost 6 bases and the V segment lost 6 bases, leaving 5 bases of the junction unmatched. The CDR3 spans 13 residues. Germline V gene sequence: CDR1 SGHVT, CDR2 SQSDAQ.

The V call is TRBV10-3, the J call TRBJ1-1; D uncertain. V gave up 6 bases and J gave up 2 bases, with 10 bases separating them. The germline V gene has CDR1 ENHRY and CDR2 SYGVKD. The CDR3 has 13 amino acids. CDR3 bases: TGTGCCATCAGACCAGACGAAAACACTGAAGCTTTCTTT. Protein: CAIRPDENTEAFF.

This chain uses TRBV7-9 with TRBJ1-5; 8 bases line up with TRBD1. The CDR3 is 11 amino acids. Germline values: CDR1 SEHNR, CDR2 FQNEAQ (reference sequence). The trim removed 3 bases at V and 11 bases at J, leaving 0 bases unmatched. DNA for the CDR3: TGTGCCAGCAGCTTGGGACAGGCCCAGCATTTT. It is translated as CASSLGQAQHF.

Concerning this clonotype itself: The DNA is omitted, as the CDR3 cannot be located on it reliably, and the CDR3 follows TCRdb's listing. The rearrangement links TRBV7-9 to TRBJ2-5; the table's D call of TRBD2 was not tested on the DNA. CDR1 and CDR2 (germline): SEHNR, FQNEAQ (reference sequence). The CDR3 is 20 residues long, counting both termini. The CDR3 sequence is CASSFYICSASSQGGETQYF.

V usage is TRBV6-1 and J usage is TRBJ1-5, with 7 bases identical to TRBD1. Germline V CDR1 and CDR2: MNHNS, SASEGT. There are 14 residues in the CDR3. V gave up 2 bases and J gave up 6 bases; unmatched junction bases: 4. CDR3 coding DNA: TGTGCCAGCAGTGAAACGACAGGGACTCAGCCCCAGCATTTT. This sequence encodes CASSETTGTQPQHF.

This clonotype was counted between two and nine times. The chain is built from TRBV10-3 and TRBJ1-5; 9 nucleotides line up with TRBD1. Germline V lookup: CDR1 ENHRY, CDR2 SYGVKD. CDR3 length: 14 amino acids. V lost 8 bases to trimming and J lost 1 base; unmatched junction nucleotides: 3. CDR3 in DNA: TGTGCCATCTCAGACAGGGGGAGCAATCAGCCCCAGCATTTT. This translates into CAISDRGSNQPQHF.

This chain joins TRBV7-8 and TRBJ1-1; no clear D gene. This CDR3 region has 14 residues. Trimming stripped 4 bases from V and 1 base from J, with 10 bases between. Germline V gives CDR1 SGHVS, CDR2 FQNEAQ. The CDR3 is CASSWAGANTEAFF. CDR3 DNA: TGTGCCAGCAGCTGGGCAGGAGCGAACACTGAAGCTTTCTTT.

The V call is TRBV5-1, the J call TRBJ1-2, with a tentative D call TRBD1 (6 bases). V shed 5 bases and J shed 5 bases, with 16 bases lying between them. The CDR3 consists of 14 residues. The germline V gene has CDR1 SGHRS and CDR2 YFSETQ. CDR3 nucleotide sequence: TGCGCCAGCAGTTCTGAACAGGGAGGGTATGGCTACACCTTC. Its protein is CASSSEQGGYGYTF.

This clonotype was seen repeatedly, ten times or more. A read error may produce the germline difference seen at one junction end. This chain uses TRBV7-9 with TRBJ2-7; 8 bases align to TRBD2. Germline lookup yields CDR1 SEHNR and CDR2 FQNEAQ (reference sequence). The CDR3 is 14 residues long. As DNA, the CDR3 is TGTGCCACCAGCGGGGGAGGGGATCCCTACGAGCAGTACTTC. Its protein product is CATSGGGDPYEQYF.

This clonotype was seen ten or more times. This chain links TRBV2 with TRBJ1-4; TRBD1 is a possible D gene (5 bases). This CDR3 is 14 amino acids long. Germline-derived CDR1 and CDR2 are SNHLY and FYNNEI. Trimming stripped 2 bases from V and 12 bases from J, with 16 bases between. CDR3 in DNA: TGTGCCAGCAGTGAAAGGGGCAGGAATGTAGAACTGTTTTTT. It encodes CASSERGRNVELFF. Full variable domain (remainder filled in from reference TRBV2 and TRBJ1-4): EPEVTQTPSHQVTQMGQEVILRCVPISNHLYFYWYRQILGQKVEFLVSFYNNEISEKSEIFDDQFSVERPDGSNFTLKIRSTKLEDSAMYFCASSERGRNVELFFGSGTQLSVL.

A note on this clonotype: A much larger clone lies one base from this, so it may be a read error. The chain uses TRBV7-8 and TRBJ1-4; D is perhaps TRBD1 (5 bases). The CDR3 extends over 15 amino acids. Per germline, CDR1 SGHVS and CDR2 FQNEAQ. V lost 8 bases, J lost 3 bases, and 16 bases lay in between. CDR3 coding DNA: TGTGCCAGCCAACCGGGACGGCTGGCTAATGAAAAACTGTTTTTT. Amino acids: CASQPGRLANEKLFF. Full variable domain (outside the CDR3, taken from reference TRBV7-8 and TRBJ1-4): GAGVSQSPRYKVAKRGQDVALRCDPISGHVSLFWYQQALGQGPEFLTYFQNEAQLDKSGLPSDRFFAERPEGSVSTLKIQRTQQEDSAVYLCASQPGRLANEKLFFGSGTQLSVL.

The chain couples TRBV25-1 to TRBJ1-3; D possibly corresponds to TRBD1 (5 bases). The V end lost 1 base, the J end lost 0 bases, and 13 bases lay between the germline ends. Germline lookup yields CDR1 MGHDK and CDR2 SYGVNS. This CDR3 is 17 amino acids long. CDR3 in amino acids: CASSESGPGSSGNTIYF. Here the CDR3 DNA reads TGTGCCAGCAGTGAATCTGGCCCAGGGAGCTCTGGAAACACCATATATTTT.

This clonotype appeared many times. In nucleotides, the CDR3 is TGTGCCAGCAGTGAAGAACCGGGACAGGGGGCCTACGAGCAGTACTTC. It encodes CASSEEPGQGAYEQYF. The chain couples TRBV25-1 to TRBJ2-7, with 11 bases aligning to TRBD1. CDR1 MGHDK and CDR2 SYGVNS come from the germline V gene. The CDR3 runs to 16 residues. Germline trimming cut 2 bases from V and 2 bases from J; bases unmatched to any gene: 5.

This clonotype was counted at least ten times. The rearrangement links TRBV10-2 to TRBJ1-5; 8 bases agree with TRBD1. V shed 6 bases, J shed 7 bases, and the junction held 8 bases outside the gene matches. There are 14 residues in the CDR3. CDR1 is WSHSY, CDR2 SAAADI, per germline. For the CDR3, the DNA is TGCGCCAGCAGAGCAGGGGGCGGTCGGCAGCCCCAGCATTTT. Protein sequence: CASRAGGGRQPQHF.

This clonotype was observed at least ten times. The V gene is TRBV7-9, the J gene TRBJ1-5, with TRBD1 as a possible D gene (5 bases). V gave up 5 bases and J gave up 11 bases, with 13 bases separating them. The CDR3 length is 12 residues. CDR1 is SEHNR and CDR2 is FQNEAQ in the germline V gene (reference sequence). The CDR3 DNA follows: TGTGCCAGCAGCCCCGACAGTTTGACCCAGCATTTT. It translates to CASSPDSLTQHF.

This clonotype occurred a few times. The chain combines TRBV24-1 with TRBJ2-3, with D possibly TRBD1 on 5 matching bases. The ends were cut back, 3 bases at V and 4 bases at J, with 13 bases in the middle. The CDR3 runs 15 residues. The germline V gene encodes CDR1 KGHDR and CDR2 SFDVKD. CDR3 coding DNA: TGTGCCACCAGTGATCGGAAGGGGTGGGCAGATACGCAGTATTTT. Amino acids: CATSDRKGWADTQYF.

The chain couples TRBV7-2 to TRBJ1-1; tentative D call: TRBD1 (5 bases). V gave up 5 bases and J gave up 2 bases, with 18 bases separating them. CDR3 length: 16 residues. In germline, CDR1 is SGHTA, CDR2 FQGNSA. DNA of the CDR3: TGTGCCAGCAGCCTGCAGGCCGGGACGCAAAACACTGAAGCTTTCTTT. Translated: CASSLQAGTQNTEAFF.

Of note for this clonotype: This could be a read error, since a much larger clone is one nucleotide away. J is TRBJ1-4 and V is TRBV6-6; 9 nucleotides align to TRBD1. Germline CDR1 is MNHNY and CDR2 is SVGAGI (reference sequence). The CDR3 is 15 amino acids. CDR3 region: CAISDKGQGGEKLFF. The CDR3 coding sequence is TGTGCCATCAGTGACAAGGGACAGGGAGGGGAAAAACTGTTTTTT.

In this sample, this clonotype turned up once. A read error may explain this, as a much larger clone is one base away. The CDR3, as DNA: TGTGCCACCAGCAGGGAAAGGGGCCCCACCTCCTACGAGCAGTACTTC. It is translated as CATSRERGPTSYEQYF. The chain has TRBV15 and TRBJ2-7; weak D call: TRBD1 (5 bases). The CDR3 runs 16 residues. Germline CDR1 reads LNHNV; CDR2 reads YYDKDF (reference sequence). The V end lost 3 bases, the J end lost 0 bases, and 15 bases lay between the germline ends.

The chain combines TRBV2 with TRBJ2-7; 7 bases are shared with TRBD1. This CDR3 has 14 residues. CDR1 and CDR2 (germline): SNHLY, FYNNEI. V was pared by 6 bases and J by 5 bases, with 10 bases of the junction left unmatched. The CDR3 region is CASRPGTVRHEQYF. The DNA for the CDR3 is TGTGCCAGCAGGCCCGGGACAGTACGGCACGAGCAGTACTTC.

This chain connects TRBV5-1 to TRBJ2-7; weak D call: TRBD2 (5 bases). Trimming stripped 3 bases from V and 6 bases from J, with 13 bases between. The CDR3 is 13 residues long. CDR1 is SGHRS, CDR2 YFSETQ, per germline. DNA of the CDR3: TGCGCCAGCAGCTCGGTCGGGATTACCGAGCAGTACTTC. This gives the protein CASSSVGITEQYF.

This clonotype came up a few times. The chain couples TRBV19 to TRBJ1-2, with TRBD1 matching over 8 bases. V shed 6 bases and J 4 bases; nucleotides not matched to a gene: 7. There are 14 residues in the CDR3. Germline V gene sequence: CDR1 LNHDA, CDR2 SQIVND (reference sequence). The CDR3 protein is CASSHQQGVYGYTF. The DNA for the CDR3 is TGTGCCAGTAGCCACCAACAGGGGGTCTATGGCTACACCTTC.

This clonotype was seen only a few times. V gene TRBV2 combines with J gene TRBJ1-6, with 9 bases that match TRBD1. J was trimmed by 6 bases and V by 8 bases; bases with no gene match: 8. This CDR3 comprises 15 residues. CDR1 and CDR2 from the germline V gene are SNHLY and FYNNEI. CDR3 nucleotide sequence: TGTGCCAGCTCCAGGGGACAGGGAGGTAATTCACCCCTCCACTTT. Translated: CASSRGQGGNSPLHF.

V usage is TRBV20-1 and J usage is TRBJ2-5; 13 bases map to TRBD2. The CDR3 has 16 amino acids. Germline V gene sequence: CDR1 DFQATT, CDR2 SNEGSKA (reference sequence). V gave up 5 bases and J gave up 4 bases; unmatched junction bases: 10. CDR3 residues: CSAVTPGLAGRETQYF. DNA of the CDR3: TGCAGTGCTGTAACTCCGGGACTAGCGGGGAGAGAGACCCAGTACTTC.

The CDR3 region is CSARDAGGYEQYF. CDR3 DNA: TGCAGTGCTAGAGATGCCGGCGGGTACGAGCAGTACTTC. This chain uses TRBV20-1 with TRBJ2-7; D may be TRBD2 (5 bases). The CDR3 runs to 13 residues. Trimming took 0 bases from V and 4 from J, leaving 10 bases between them. The germline CDR1 and CDR2 sequences are DFQATT and SNEGSKA (reference sequence).